This TCR beta chain emerged from a study of OX40 agonist ivuxolimab in advanced cancers. Study-wide context: Ivuxolimab, an agonist antibody against OX40 (CD134), was given to patients. Ivuxolimab doses were 0.01, 0.1, 0.3, 1.5, 3 or 10 mg/kg every 2 weeks. Dose-escalation cases comprised hepatocellular carcinoma, melanoma, renal cell or head and neck cancer.

Libraries were prepared by immunoSEQ multiplex PCR; TCRdb keeps only in-frame clonotypes and omits some of them. The data show roughly 53,000 clones, 84% seen once. In its sample, this clone was seen a few times. Between the trimmed V and J ends, which lost 5 bases and 6 bases, there was a span of 14 bases. Germline CDR1 LGHNT, CDR2 FRNRAP. The CDR3 is 14 amino acids. The J gene is TRBJ1-5, the V gene TRBV12-5; a possible D gene is TRBD1 (5 bases). This TCR derives from an adult with an advanced solid tumor such as melanoma, head and neck, liver or kidney cancer. Sequencing was performed on CD4+ or CD8+ T cells sorted from blood, taken in a trial of the OX40 agonist ivuxolimab. The CDR3 DNA sequence: TGTGCTAGTGGTCCTCTGCAGGGCGGTCAGCCCCAGCATTTT. Translated: CASGPLQGGQPQHF.